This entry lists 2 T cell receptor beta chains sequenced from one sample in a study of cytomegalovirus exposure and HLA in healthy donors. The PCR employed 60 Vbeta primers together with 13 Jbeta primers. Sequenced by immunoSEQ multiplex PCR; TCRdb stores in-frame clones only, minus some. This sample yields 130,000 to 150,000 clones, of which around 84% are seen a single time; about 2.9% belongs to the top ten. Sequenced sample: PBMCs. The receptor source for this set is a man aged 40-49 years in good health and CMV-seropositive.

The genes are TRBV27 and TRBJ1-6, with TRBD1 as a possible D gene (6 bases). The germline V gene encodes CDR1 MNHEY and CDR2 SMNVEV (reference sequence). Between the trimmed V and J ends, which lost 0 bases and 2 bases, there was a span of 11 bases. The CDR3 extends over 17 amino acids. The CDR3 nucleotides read TGTGCCAGCAGTTTATCGGGGGCATCCCCCTATAATTCACCCCTCCACTTT. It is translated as CASSLSGASPYNSPLHF.

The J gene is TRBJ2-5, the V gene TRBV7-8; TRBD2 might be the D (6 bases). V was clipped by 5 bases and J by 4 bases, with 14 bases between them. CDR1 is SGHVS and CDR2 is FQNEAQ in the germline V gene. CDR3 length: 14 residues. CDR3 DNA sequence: TGTGCCAGCAGCGCGGGACCCCAGGGAGAGACCCAGTACTTC. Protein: CASSAGPQGETQYF.